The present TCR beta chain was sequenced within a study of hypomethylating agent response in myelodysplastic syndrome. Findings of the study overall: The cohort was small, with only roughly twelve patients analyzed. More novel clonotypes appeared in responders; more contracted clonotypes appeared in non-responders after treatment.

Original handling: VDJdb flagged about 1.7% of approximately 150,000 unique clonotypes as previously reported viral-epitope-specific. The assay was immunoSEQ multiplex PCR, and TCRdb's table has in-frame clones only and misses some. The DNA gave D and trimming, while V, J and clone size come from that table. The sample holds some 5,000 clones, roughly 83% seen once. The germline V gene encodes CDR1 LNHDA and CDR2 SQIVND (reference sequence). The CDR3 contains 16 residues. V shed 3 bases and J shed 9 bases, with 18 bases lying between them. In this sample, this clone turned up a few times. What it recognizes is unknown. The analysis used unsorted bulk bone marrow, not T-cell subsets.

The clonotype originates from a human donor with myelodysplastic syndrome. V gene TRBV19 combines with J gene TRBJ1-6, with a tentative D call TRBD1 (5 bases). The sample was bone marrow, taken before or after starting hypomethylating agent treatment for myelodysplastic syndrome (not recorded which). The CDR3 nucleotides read TGTGCCAGTAGTATCCAGGGCCTCCTGGGGAGTTCACCCCTCCACTTT. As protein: CASSIQGLLGSSPLHF.